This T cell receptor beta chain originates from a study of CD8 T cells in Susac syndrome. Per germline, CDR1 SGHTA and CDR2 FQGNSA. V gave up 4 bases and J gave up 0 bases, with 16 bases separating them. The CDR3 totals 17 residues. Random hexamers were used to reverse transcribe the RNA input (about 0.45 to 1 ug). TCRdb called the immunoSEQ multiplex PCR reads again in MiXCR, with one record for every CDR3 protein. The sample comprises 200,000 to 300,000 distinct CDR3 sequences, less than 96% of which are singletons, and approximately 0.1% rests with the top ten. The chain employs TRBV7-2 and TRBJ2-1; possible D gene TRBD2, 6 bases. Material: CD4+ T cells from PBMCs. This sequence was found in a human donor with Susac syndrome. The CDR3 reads CASSYPLSGRSYNEQFF. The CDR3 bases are TGTGCCAGCAGCTACCCTTTAAGCGGGCGCTCCTACAATGAGCAGTTCTTC.